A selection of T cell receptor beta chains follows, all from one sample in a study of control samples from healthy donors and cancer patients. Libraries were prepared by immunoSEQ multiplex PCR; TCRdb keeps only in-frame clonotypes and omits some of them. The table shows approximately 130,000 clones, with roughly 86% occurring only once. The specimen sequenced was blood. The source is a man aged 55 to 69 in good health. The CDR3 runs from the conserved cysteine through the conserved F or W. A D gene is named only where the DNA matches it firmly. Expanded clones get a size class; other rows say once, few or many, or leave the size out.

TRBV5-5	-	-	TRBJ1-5	CASSKSGGLSNQPQHF
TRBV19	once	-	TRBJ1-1	CASSISQWTEAFF
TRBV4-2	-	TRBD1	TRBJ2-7	CASSQVGGQGSYEQYF
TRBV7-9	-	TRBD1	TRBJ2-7	CASSSSGTGVYEQYF
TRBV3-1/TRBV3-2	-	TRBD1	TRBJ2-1	CASSHGPGQGYNEQFF
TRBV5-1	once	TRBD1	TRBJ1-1	CASRSPGQEAFF
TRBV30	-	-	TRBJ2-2	CAWNPAGSNTGELFF
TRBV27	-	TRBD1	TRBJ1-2	CASSSPRQGNYGYTF
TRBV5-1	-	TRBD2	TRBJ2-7	CASSLGTSGVFEQYF
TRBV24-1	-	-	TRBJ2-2	CATSDPAGLDGELFF
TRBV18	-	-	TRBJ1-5	CASSLYSNQPQHF
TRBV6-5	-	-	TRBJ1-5	CASSPIQGSNQPQHF
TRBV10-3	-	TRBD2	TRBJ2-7	CAISGWTSGTYEQYF
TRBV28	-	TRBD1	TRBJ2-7	CASRSGTGGYEQYF
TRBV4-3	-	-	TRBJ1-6	CASSQDPGGRTPLHF
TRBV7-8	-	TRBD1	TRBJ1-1	CASRVGQGRLGTEAFF
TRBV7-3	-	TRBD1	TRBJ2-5	CASSATGGVETQYF
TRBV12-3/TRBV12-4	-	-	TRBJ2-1	CASSLGRLNEQFF
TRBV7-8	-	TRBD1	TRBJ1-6	CASSQDRGYNSPLHF
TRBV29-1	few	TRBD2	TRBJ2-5	CSVGTSGGPKETQYF
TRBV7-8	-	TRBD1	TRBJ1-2	CASSLQGAYGYTF
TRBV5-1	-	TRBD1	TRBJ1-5	CASSHNLRGGQIYSNQPQHF
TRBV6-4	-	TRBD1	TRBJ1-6	CASSPGTGAGSPLHF
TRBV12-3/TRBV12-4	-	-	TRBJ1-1	CASSWTVNTEAFF
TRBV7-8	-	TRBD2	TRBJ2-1	CASSLGLAGLQRNEQFF
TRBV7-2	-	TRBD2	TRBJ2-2	CASSSGLAGGINTGELFF
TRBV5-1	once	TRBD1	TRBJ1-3	CASRDSGSSGNTIYF
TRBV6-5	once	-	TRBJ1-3	CASRTSTSSGNTIYF
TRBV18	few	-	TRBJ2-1	CASSPGVNEQFF
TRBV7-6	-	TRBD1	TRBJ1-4	CASSLGQGAWKLFF
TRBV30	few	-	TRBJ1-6	CAWTLGRSYNSPLHF
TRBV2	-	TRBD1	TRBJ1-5	CASSGTGNNQPQHF
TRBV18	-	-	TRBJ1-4	CASSFDRSKNEKLFF
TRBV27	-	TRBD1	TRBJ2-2	CASGRGRAAGELFF
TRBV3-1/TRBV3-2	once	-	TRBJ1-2	CASSQVSRNYGYTF
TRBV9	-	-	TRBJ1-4	CASSGRQALNEKLFF
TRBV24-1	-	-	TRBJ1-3	CATSDSGLYGNTIYF
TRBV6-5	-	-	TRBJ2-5	CASGQLFQAQYF
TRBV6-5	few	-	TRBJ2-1	CASYKESAYNEQFF
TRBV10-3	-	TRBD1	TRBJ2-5	CAISWDRGAETQYF
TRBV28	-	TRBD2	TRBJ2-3	CASSYPASGGQYF
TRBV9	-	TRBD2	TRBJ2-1	CASSVGSGSYNEQFF
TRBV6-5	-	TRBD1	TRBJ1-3	CASRGQQSGNTIYF
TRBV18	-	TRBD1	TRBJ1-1	CASSPQITGGGNMNTEAFF
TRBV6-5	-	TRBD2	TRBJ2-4	CASSYSGGGDIQYF
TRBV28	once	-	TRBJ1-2	CASKRRGGNYGYTF
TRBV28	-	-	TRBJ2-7	CASRPGGVERSTVQYF
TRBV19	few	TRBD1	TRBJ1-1	CASRGDSLMNTEAFF
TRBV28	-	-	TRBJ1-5	CASSFRQGNQPQHF
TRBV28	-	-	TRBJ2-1	CASSLAALAHNEQFF
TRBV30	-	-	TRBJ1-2	CAWSPYLRVGYTF
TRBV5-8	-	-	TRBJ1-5	CASSFGRAPMAQHF
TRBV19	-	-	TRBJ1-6	CASSAPGVNSPLHF
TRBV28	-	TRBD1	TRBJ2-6	CASSSGQGMTGANVLTF